The following is a T cell receptor beta chain sequence with its context. Participants' reported clinical history set cohort assignment. These data originate in a study of blood T cell repertoires in COVID-19. The method was immunoSEQ multiplex PCR; TCRdb's version includes in-frame clones alone and lacks a portion of them. This sample has around 250,000 clones, with around 85% found just once. Germline V lookup: CDR1 SNHLY, CDR2 FYNNEI. With 5 bases removed from V and 0 bases from J, the gap between germline ends came to 14 bases. The CDR3 contains 15 residues. This TCR came from a woman between 45 and 65 years old with acute COVID-19. V gene TRBV2 combines with J gene TRBJ2-7; maybe TRBD1 (6 bases). Sequencing input: PBMCs or T cells enriched from blood (not recorded which). The CDR3 coding sequence is TGTGCCAGCAGTCCTCCGGACAGTAGCTCCTACGAGCAGTACTTC. Translation gives CASSPPDSSSYEQYF.